This T cell receptor beta chain is from a study of T cells in Graves' hyperthyroidism and ophthalmopathy. Study details: Upon initial diagnosis and before any treatment, peripheral blood was collected.

Trimming removed 8 bases from V and 0 bases from J, with 21 bases in between. The CDR3 has 17 amino acids. From germline, CDR1 is MNHEY and CDR2 SVGEGT. Ophthalmopathy patients all had a Clinical Activity Score of at least 3, a NOSPECS grade of at least 4 and disease under 3 months old. Any patient presenting with uncontrolled infection, other autoimmune disease, pregnancy or lactation was left out. TCR beta CDR3 regions were amplified from RNA. With the HTBI primer set, the TCR CDR3 went through a first round of RT-PCR. MiXCR, applied by TCRdb to the multiplex PCR reads, yields one record per CDR3 protein. Of over 500,000 distinct CDR3 sequences listed, about a sixth are singletons.

The source of this sequence is a woman aged 18-35 years with Graves' ophthalmopathy. J is TRBJ2-3 and V is TRBV6-2 or TRBV6-3; TRBD2 might be the D (6 bases). Sequencing was done on a sample of blood. The CDR3 sequence is CASRERAFSTSTDTQYF. The CDR3 DNA reads as TGTGCCAGCCGAGAGCGGGCCTTTTCTACTAGCACAGATACGCAGTATTTT.